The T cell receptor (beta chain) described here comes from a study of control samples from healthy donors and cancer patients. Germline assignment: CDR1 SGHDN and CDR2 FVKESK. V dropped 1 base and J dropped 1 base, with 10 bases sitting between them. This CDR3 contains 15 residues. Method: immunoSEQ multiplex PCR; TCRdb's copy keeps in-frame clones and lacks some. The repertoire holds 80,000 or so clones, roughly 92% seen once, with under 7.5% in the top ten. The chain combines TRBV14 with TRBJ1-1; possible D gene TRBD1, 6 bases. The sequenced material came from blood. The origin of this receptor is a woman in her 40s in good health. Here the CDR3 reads CASSQVSGANTEAFF. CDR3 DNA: TGTGCCAGCAGCCAAGTATCGGGGGCGAACACTGAAGCTTTCTTT.